Listed here are 28 T cell receptor beta chains from one sample, sequenced in a study of blood T cells in healthy people across ages. A second roughly 6 to 12 cycle PCR used barcoded and J-beta primers. In TCRdb, the 5' RACE reads were re-called with MiXCR into one record per CDR3 protein. The sample carries about 800,000 distinct CDR3 sequences, around 25% recorded once. These records were also assigned to another study, of T cells of mothers and their children.

Sequencing used blood. Receptors originate from a boy between 10 and 17 years old in good health.

This rearrangement joins TRBV20-1 to TRBJ2-5, with 7 bases that match TRBD2. TRBJ2-7 matches the DNA end more closely, so the J call is doubtful. CDR3 length equals 14 residues. Per the germline V gene, CDR1 is DFQATT and CDR2 is SNEGSKA (reference sequence). CDR3 sequence reads: CSAGGDGSRNEQYF. CDR3 bases: TGCAGTGCGGGGGGGGACGGCAGCCGTAACGAGCAGTACTTC.

The V gene is TRBV4-3, the J gene TRBJ2-2; TRBD1 is a possible D gene (5 bases). V lost 8 bases to trimming and J lost 5 bases, with 21 bases between them. The CDR3 sequence is 16 residues long. Germline V CDR1 and CDR2: LGHNA, YSLEER. CDR3 nucleotides: TGCGCCAGCGGGCTCACGGCAGGGATAGGGACCGGGGAGCTGTTTTTT. This gives the protein CASGLTAGIGTGELFF.

V and J are TRBV27 and TRBJ2-1; 9 positions match TRBD1. From germline, CDR1 is MNHEY and CDR2 SMNVEV (reference sequence). The CDR3 length is 17 residues. With 4 bases clipped from V and 3 bases from J, the junction kept 10 bases outside the gene matches. CDR3 residues: CASSSDLTGGRYNEQFF. CDR3 sequence (DNA): TGTGCCAGCAGTTCGGACCTGACAGGGGGTCGCTACAATGAGCAGTTCTTC.

This chain uses TRBV20-1 with TRBJ2-1; D is unresolved. Trimming removed 2 bases at V and 0 bases at J, with 14 bases between. Germline CDR1 is DFQATT and CDR2 is SNEGSKA (reference sequence). The CDR3 has 16 amino acids. The CDR3 sequence is CSARTQRLDSYNEQFF. CDR3 sequence (DNA): TGCAGTGCTAGAACGCAGAGGTTAGACTCCTACAATGAGCAGTTCTTC.

This clonotype was observed a few times. The genes are TRBV15 and TRBJ2-5, with 8 bases fitting TRBD1. The CDR3 consists of 16 residues. V shed 1 base, J shed 1 base, and the junction held 5 bases outside the gene matches. From germline, CDR1 is LNHNV and CDR2 YYDKDF (reference sequence). CDR3 amino acids: CATSRGETGVQETQYF. In nucleotides, the CDR3 is TGTGCCACCAGCAGAGGGGAGACAGGGGTCCAAGAGACCCAGTACTTC.

This clonotype was observed a few times. The gene calls are TRBV27 and TRBJ1-5; the D gene is possibly TRBD1 (5 bases). This CDR3 has 15 residues. Germline assignment: CDR1 MNHEY and CDR2 SMNVEV (reference sequence). Trimming took off 3 bases at V and 4 bases at J, with 13 bases between the two ends. Here the CDR3 DNA reads TGTGCCAGCAGTTTGGTGCAGGGACCTAATCAGCCCCAGCATTTT. Translated, it gives CASSLVQGPNQPQHF.

The V call is TRBV4-3, the J call TRBJ1-4; D might be TRBD1 (5 bases). Per germline, CDR1 LGHNA and CDR2 YSLEER. Trimming took off 1 base at V and 8 bases at J, with 17 bases between the two ends. The CDR3 is 16 amino acids. CDR3 in amino acids: CASSQGTRRGWEKLFF. The CDR3 DNA sequence: TGCGCCAGCAGCCAAGGGACAAGGCGGGGATGGGAAAAACTGTTTTTT.

This clonotype came up a few times. This chain connects TRBV4-3 to TRBJ2-3; 9 bases line up with TRBD2. The V segment lost 4 bases and the J segment 0 bases; nucleotides outside the gene matches: 5. This CDR3 spans 16 amino acids. Germline V CDR1 and CDR2: LGHNA, YSLEER. This chain's CDR3 is CASSLRLAESTDTQYF. CDR3 sequence (DNA): TGCGCCAGCAGCCTTCGACTAGCGGAAAGCACAGATACGCAGTATTTT.

A few counts support this clonotype. V gene TRBV6-2 or TRBV6-3 combines with J gene TRBJ2-5, with 10 bases aligning to TRBD1. This CDR3 is built from 14 residues. V lost 8 bases and J lost 6; bases outside the gene matches: 9. CDR1 is MNHEY and CDR2 is SVGEGT in the germline V gene. For the CDR3, the DNA is TGTGCCAGCCGGACGACAGGGGGCGGGAAGACCCAGTACTTC. Residues: CASRTTGGGKTQYF.

The chain joins TRBV29-1 to TRBJ2-7, with D maybe TRBD1 (6 bases). Between the trimmed V and J ends, which lost 4 bases and 5 bases, there was a span of 18 bases. This CDR3 is 14 amino acids long. CDR1 is SQVTM, CDR2 ANQGSEA, per germline. The CDR3 spells CSVVVAWQGHEQYF. CDR3 coding DNA: TGCAGCGTTGTGGTGGCGTGGCAGGGGCACGAGCAGTACTTC.

J is TRBJ2-1 and V is TRBV4-1; no definite D call. The last part of the DNA fits TRBJ2-7 better; the J call may be wrong. Germline V lookup: CDR1 MGHRA, CDR2 YSYEKL. The CDR3 is 14 amino acids. The DNA of the CDR3 is TGCGCCAGCAGCCAAGCCCCATTAACCTACGAGCAGTACTTC. It encodes CASSQAPLTYEQYF.

This rearrangement joins TRBV20-1 to TRBJ2-2; D may be TRBD1 (5 bases). The CDR3 consists of 15 residues. Germline lookup yields CDR1 DFQATT and CDR2 SNEGSKA (reference sequence). Trimming took off 1 base at V and 0 bases at J, with 9 bases between the two ends. This CDR3 is CSARAPTANTGELFF. The CDR3, as DNA: TGCAGTGCTAGAGCTCCGACAGCGAACACCGGGGAGCTGTTTTTT.

The chain links TRBV7-6 to TRBJ2-7, with 7 bases that match TRBD1. Germline assignment: CDR1 SGHVS and CDR2 FNYEAQ. Trimming took 5 bases from V and 5 from J; bases not matched to a gene: 9. The CDR3 consists of 14 residues. The CDR3 here is CASSARLQGDEQYF. As DNA, the CDR3 is TGTGCCAGCAGCGCCCGATTGCAGGGGGACGAGCAGTACTTC.

The CDR3 region is CASSLAMASGEDTQYF. The CDR3 DNA reads as TGTGCCAGCAGCTTAGCTATGGCTAGCGGAGAAGATACGCAGTATTTT. V and J are TRBV7-9 and TRBJ2-3; TRBD2 aligns across 7 bases. J lost 5 bases, V lost 0 bases, and 8 bases had no gene match. Germline V gene lookup returns CDR1 SEHNR and CDR2 FQNEAQ (reference sequence). The CDR3 runs 16 residues. Combining the CDR3 with reference TRBV7-9 and TRBJ2-3 gives the whole variable domain DTGVSQNPRHKITKRGQNVTFRCDPISEHNRLYWYRQTLGQGPEFLTYFQNEAQLEKSRLLSDRFSAERPKGSFSTLEIQRTEQGDSAMYLCASSLAMASGEDTQYFGPGTRLTVL.

This sequence joins TRBV20-1 and TRBJ1-1, with D perhaps TRBD1 (6 bases). V gave up 5 bases and J gave up 1 base, with 17 bases separating them. The CDR3 is made up of 15 amino acids. Germline CDR1 is DFQATT and CDR2 is SNEGSKA (reference sequence). CDR3 DNA: TGCAGTGCTTACAGGGATGCCAGTCCGAACACTGAAGCTTTCTTT. Its translation is CSAYRDASPNTEAFF.

This rearrangement joins TRBV7-2 to TRBJ1-1; 7 nucleotides agree with TRBD1. V shed 0 bases and J 5 bases; nucleotides not matched to a gene: 9. The germline CDR1 and CDR2 sequences are SGHTA and FQGNSA. The CDR3 spans 16 residues. The CDR3 is CASSLASTGRQTEAFF. The CDR3 nucleotides read TGTGCCAGCAGCTTAGCGTCGACAGGGAGGCAGACTGAAGCTTTCTTT.

As concerns this clonotype: Sequence at one end of the junction differs from germline and may be a read error. The chain recombines TRBV20-1 with TRBJ2-2; 7 nucleotides line up with TRBD2. From germline, CDR1 is DFQATT and CDR2 SNEGSKA (reference sequence). The length of the CDR3 is 14 residues. CDR3 nucleotides: TGCAGTGCTATCGTGGGGGGGAACACTGGGGAGCTGTTTTTT. Its translation is CSAIVGGNTGELFF.

V and J are TRBV11-1 and TRBJ2-1, with 9 nucleotides matching TRBD2. The junction had 5 bases not matched to a gene; V was cut back by 3 bases and J by 5 bases. The CDR3 has 15 amino acids. The germline CDR1 and CDR2 sequences are SGHAT and FQDESV (reference sequence). CDR3: CASSLSLAGHNEQFF. The CDR3 bases are TGTGCCAGCAGCTTGTCTCTAGCGGGGCACAATGAGCAGTTCTTC.

Only a few counts were recorded for this clonotype. CDR3 DNA sequence: TGTGCCAGCAGCCAAGACCGGACAGGACCAACCTATGGCTACACCTTC. Its protein product is CASSQDRTGPTYGYTF. The chain joins TRBV3-1 to TRBJ1-2; 7 nucleotides align to TRBD1. The V segment lost 0 bases and the J segment 4 bases; nucleotides outside the gene matches: 8. The CDR3 is 16 amino acids. CDR1 is LGHDT and CDR2 is YNNKEL in the germline V gene (reference sequence). The variable domain in full, with the rest retrieved from reference TRBV3-1 and TRBJ1-2, is DTAVSQTPKYLVTQMGNDKSIKCEQNLGHDTMYWYKQDSKKFLKIMFSYNNKELIINETVPNRFSPKSPDKAHLNLHINSLELGDSAVYFCASSQDRTGPTYGYTFGSGTRLTVV.

This clonotype occurred a few times. This rearrangement joins TRBV18 to TRBJ2-5, with TRBD1 matching over 8 bases. CDR3 length: 16 amino acids. The trim removed 3 bases at V and 0 bases at J, leaving 6 bases unmatched. Germline loops: CDR1 KGHSH, CDR2 LQKENI. CDR3 protein: CASSPHRGAHQETQYF. The CDR3 DNA reads as TGTGCCAGCTCACCCCACAGGGGGGCTCACCAAGAGACCCAGTACTTC.

This clonotype was counted only a few times. The chain uses TRBV6-6 and TRBJ2-1; unclear D gene. The CDR3 is 15 amino acids. V lost 0 bases and J 12 bases, leaving 18 bases between the germline ends. Per the germline V gene, CDR1 is MNHNY and CDR2 is SVGAGI (reference sequence). The CDR3, as DNA: TGTGCCAGCAGTTACTCGGCCGCGCAGTACTCATGGCAGTTCTTC. Protein sequence: CASSYSAAQYSWQFF.

This clonotype was counted only a few times. This chain connects TRBV7-9 to TRBJ2-5; D gene ambiguous. The CDR3 is made up of 12 amino acids. Trimming pared 6 bases from V and 9 bases from J, leaving 14 bases between. Germline loops: CDR1 SEHNR, CDR2 FQNEAQ (reference sequence). The CDR3 spells CASSRPDQAQYF. The CDR3 DNA reads as TGTGCCAGCAGTCGGCCAGATCAGGCCCAGTACTTC.

In this sample, this clonotype turned up once. CDR3 residues: CSANPGLAGGHQETQYF. CDR3 in DNA: TGCAGTGCAAATCCGGGACTAGCGGGAGGTCACCAAGAGACCCAGTACTTC. The V call is TRBV20-1, the J call TRBJ2-5; 15 nucleotides align to TRBD2. This CDR3 contains 17 residues. The germline CDR1 and CDR2 sequences are DFQATT and SNEGSKA (reference sequence). V gave up 6 bases and J gave up 0 bases; unmatched junction bases: 8.

Only a few counts were recorded for this clonotype. The gene calls are TRBV6-5 and TRBJ2-5; D is possibly TRBD1 (5 bases). The J call is uncertain, as TRBJ2-7 better fits the DNA end. Germline V CDR1 and CDR2: MNHEY, SVGAGI. The CDR3 totals 13 residues. The CDR3 protein is CASSRQTPYEQYF. The CDR3 bases are TGTGCCAGCAGTCGACAGACTCCCTACGAGCAGTACTTC.

The chain recombines TRBV20-1 with TRBJ1-2, with D maybe TRBD1 (6 bases). The CDR3 totals 16 residues. With 1 base removed from V and 2 bases from J, the gap between germline ends came to 17 bases. Germline CDR1 DFQATT, CDR2 SNEGSKA (reference sequence). CDR3 nucleotides: TGCAGTGCTAGAGCGATGCTTTGGAGGGGGAACTATGGCTACACCTTC. Amino acid sequence: CSARAMLWRGNYGYTF.

The chain joins TRBV7-9 to TRBJ2-3; 8 nucleotides line up with TRBD2. The CDR3 has 18 amino acids. The junction had 16 bases not matched to a gene; V was cut back by 2 bases and J by 6 bases. From germline, CDR1 is SEHNR and CDR2 FQNEAQ (reference sequence). The CDR3 DNA reads TGTGCCAGCAGCTTATTAACCACTAGCGGAACGAGGGGGGATACGCAGTATTTT. This gives the protein CASSLLTTSGTRGDTQYF.

This clonotype was recorded at least ten times. This chain joins TRBV13 and TRBJ2-7; TRBD1 matches at 7 bases. Unmatched junction bases numbered 7, after V lost 5 bases and J lost 0 bases. Germline values: CDR1 PRHDT, CDR2 FYEKMQ (reference sequence). This CDR3 contains 15 residues. The CDR3 is CASSPTGTASYEQYF. The CDR3 DNA sequence: TGTGCCAGCAGCCCGACCGGGACAGCCTCCTACGAGCAGTACTTC. Supplemented by reference TRBV13 and TRBJ2-7, the full variable domain reads AAGVIQSPRHLIKEKRETATLKCYPIPRHDTVYWYQQGPGQDPQFLISFYEKMQSDKGSIPDRFSAQQFSDYHSELNMSSLELGDSALYFCASSPTGTASYEQYFGPGTRLTVT.

This chain links TRBV12-3 or TRBV12-4 with TRBJ1-1; D is undetermined. The CDR3 contains 14 residues. V dropped 5 bases and J dropped 0 bases, with 10 bases sitting between them. The CDR3 protein is CASSDTPMNTEAFF. In DNA, the CDR3 is TGTGCCAGCAGTGACACGCCCATGAACACTGAAGCTTTCTTT.